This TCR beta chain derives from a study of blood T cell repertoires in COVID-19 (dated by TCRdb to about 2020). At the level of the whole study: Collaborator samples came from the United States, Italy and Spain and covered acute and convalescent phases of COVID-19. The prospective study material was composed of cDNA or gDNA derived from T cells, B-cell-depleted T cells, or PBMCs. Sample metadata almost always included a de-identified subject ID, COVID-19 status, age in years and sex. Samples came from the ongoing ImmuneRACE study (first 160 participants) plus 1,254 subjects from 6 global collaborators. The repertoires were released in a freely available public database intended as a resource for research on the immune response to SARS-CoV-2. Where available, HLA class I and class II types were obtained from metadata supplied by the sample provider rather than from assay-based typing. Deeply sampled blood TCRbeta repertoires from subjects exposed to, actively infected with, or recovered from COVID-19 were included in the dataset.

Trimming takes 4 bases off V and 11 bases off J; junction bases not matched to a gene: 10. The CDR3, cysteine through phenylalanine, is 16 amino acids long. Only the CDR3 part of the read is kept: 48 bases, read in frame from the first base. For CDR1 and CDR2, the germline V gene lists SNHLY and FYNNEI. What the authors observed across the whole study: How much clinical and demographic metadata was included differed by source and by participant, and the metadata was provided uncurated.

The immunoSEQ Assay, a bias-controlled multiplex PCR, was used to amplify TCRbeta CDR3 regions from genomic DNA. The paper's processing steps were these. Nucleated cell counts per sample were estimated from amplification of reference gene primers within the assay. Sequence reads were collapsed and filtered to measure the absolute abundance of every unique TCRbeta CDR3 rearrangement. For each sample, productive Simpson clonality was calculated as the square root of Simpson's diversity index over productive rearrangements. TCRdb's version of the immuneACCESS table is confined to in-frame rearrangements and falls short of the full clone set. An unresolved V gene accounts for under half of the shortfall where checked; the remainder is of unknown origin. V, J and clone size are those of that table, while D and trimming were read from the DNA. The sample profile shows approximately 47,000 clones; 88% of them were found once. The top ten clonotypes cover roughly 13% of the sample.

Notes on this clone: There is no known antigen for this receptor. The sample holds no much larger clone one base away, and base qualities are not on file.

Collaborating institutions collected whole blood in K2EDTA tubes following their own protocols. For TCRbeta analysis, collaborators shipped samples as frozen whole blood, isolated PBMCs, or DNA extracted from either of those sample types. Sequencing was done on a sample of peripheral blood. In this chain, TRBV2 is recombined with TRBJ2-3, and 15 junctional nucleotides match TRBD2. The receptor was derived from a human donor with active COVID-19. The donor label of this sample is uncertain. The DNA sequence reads TGTGCCAGCAGTGTTAGGACTAGCGGGGGGGCCAGGGGGCAGTATTTT. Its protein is CASSVRTSGGARGQYF.